One and the same sample provided the 5 T cell receptor beta chains below, sequenced in a study of a mutant IDH1 vaccine in newly diagnosed glioma. Profiling relied on immunoSEQ multiplex PCR, and the TCRdb table lists in-frame clones only, not all of them. Here the sample spans around 45,000 clones, 70% to 90% being singletons. Antigens of these TCRs are unknown. Time point given: week 35, safety follow-up. Each vaccine dose was 300 ug of mutant IDH1 20-mer peptide, with topical imiquimod. The specimen was PBMCs, collected from a glioma patient whose treatment included an IDH1 peptide vaccine. The source is a woman in her thirties or forties with glioma.

This clone showed up just a few times. V is TRBV5-6 and J is TRBJ1-1, with a weak D call TRBD1 (6 bases). The V end lost 4 bases, the J end lost 5 bases, and 18 bases lay between the germline ends. This CDR3 is built from 15 residues. Germline CDR1 SGHDT, CDR2 YYEEEE. CDR3 in DNA: TGTGCCAGCAGCCCCTCGACAGGCTCGAGGACTGAAGCTTTCTTT. Its protein is CASSPSTGSRTEAFF.

The chain uses TRBV5-1 and TRBJ2-1, with D maybe TRBD1 (5 bases). This CDR3 is built from 13 residues. Germline CDR1 reads SGHRS; CDR2 reads YFSETQ. Trimming shortened V by 1 base and J by 5 bases, and 7 bases separated the two germline ends. CDR3 coding DNA: TGCGCCAGCAGCTTGCAGGGAAACAATGAGCAGTTCTTC. Protein sequence: CASSLQGNNEQFF. Combining the CDR3 with reference TRBV5-1 and TRBJ2-1 gives the whole variable domain KAGVTQTPRYLIKTRGQQVTLSCSPISGHRSVSWYQQTPGQGLQFLFEYFSETQRNKGNFPGRFSGRQFSNSRSEMNVSTLELGDSALYLCASSLQGNNEQFFGPGTRLTVL.

The sample holds one count of this clone. The chain joins TRBV4-3 to TRBJ1-1, with D perhaps matching TRBD1 (5 bases). Germline V gene lookup returns CDR1 LGHNA and CDR2 YSLEER. This CDR3 is built from 15 residues. Trimming shortened V by 2 bases and J by 0 bases, and 10 bases separated the two germline ends. The CDR3 DNA reads TGCGCCAGCAGCCAACGGCAGGGCTTGAACACTGAAGCTTTCTTT. Protein sequence: CASSQRQGLNTEAFF.

The chain links TRBV4-1 to TRBJ2-3; 10 positions agree with TRBD2. CDR3 size: 18 residues. V was clipped by 2 bases and J by 1 base; unmatched bases: 9. Germline lookup yields CDR1 MGHRA and CDR2 YSYEKL. This CDR3 reads CASSQRGLANLRTDTQYF. The CDR3, as DNA: TGCGCCAGCAGCCAACGGGGACTAGCGAATCTACGCACAGATACGCAGTATTTT.

There are a few counts of this clone. This chain links TRBV18 with TRBJ2-5; D unresolved. This CDR3 has 11 amino acids. Germline V lookup: CDR1 KGHSH, CDR2 LQKENI. Between the trimmed V and J ends, which lost 1 base and 5 bases, there was a span of 2 bases. The CDR3 DNA sequence: TGTGCCAGCTCACCACGGGAGACCCAGTACTTC. This encodes CASSPRETQYF.